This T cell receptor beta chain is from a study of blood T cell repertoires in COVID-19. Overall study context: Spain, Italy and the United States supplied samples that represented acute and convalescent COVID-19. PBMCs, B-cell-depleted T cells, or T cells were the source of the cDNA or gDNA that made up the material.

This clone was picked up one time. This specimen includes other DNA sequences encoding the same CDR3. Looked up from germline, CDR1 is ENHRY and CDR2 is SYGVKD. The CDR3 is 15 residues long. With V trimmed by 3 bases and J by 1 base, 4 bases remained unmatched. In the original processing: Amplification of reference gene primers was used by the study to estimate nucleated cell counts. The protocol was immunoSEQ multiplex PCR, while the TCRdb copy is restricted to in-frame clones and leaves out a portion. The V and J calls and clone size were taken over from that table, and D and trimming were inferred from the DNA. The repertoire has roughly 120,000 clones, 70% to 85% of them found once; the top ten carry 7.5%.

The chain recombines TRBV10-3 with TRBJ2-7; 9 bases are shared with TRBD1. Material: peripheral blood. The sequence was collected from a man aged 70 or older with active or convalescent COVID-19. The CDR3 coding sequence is TGTGCCATCAGTGATCCGGGACAGGGATCCTACGAGCAGTACTTC. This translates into CAISDPGQGSYEQYF.